This TCR beta chain derives from a study of blood T cell repertoires in COVID-19. Study background: Nucleic acid was either cDNA or gDNA, and it came from T cells, B-cell-depleted T cells, or PBMCs.

Some clones are missing from TCRdb's copy, which holds only in-frame ones; the method was immunoSEQ multiplex PCR. The sample has under 45,000 clones, roughly 80% seen once; the top ten hold around 3.2%. The germline V gene has CDR1 KGHSH and CDR2 LQKENI. The J segment lost 9 bases and the V segment lost 2 bases, leaving 3 bases of the junction unmatched. This CDR3 is built from 14 residues. The TCR sequence derives from an older man with COVID-19, enrolled during active disease. This rearrangement joins TRBV18 to TRBJ1-6; 8 nucleotides match TRBD1. Specimen: peripheral blood. CDR3 nucleotides: TGTGCCAGCTCACCAGGGGACAGGATTTCACCCCTCCACTTT. It is translated as CASSPGDRISPLHF.